This is a list of T cell receptor beta chains from one sample in a study of Ad26.COV2.S vaccination and SARS-CoV-2 variants. This table comes from immunoSEQ multiplex PCR, and its TCRdb copy is limited to in-frame clones, with some not included. Here the sample spans almost 400,000 clones, 75% to 90% being singletons. This sample comprised peripheral blood, obtained in a trial of Ad26.COV2.S vaccine versus placebo. The receptors stem from a person between 18 and 65 years old who received the Ad26.COV2.S COVID-19 vaccine or a placebo. CDR3s include the opening cysteine and the closing phenylalanine or tryptophan. D genes are given only for firm matches. The size entry is marked missing in some rows and otherwise reads once, few, many or a size class.

- - TRBJ2-1 TRBV6-5 12 CASTTPGGEQFF TGTGCCAGCACCACCCCCGGGGGCGAGCAGTTCTTC
- - TRBJ2-5 TRBV28 14 CASSFGTDQETQYF TGTGCCAGCAGTTTTGGGACGGATCAAGAGACCCAGTACTTC
- - TRBJ1-4 TRBV9 14 CASSVEQGGEKLFF TGTGCCAGCAGCGTAGAACAGGGTGGCGAAAAACTGTTTTTT
TRBD2 - TRBJ2-7 TRBV28 15 CASSSSGRGLYEQYF TGTGCCAGCAGTTCTAGCGGGAGAGGTCTCTACGAGCAGTACTTC
TRBD2 - TRBJ2-1 TRBV28 13 CAKGTSGGDEQFF TGTGCCAAAGGGACTAGCGGGGGGGATGAGCAGTTCTTC
- once TRBJ2-1 TRBV29-1 14 CSVEGQGIGNEQFF TGCAGCGTTGAGGGGCAGGGAATCGGCAATGAGCAGTTCTTC
- once TRBJ1-6 TRBV28 16 CASSPGGAQRNSPLHF TGTGCCAGCAGTCCCGGGGGGGCGCAAAGAAATTCACCCCTCCACTTT
- - TRBJ2-2 TRBV5-1 16 CASSLGSPPNTGELFF TGCGCCAGCAGCTTGGGGTCTCCACCCAACACCGGGGAGCTGTTTTTT
- - TRBJ1-2 TRBV18 12 CASSQNLYGYTF TGTGCCAGCTCGCAGAACCTCTATGGCTACACCTTC
TRBD1 - TRBJ1-1 TRBV30 13 CAWRITGAAQAFF TGTGCCTGGAGAATCACAGGGGCGGCTCAAGCTTTCTTT
TRBD2 - TRBJ2-3 TRBV4-1 19 CASSQVASGSSLGTDTQYF TGCGCCAGCAGCCAAGTGGCTAGCGGGAGCTCCCTCGGCACAGATACGCAGTATTTT
TRBD1 - TRBJ2-5 TRBV2 16 CASSAAGTVIKETQYF TGTGCCAGCAGTGCGGCCGGGACAGTAATAAAAGAGACCCAGTACTTC
- - TRBJ2-1 TRBV7-8 14 CASSELGRHNEQFF TGTGCCAGCAGCGAGTTGGGGAGACACAATGAGCAGTTCTTC
- - TRBJ2-7 TRBV9 16 CASSDDPSGEPYEQYF TGTGCCAGCAGCGACGACCCTTCAGGGGAGCCCTACGAGCAGTACTTC
- - TRBJ2-6 TRBV27 15 CASTSVLSGANVLTF TGTGCCAGCACCTCGGTGCTCTCTGGGGCCAACGTCCTGACTTTC
TRBD1 - TRBJ1-4 TRBV30 14 CAWSVQGVSEKLFF TGTGCCTGGAGTGTTCAGGGGGTTAGTGAAAAACTGTTTTTT
- - TRBJ2-2 TRBV2 14 CASGRLEKTGELFF TGTGCCAGCGGAAGACTGGAGAAGACCGGGGAGCTGTTTTTT
- - TRBJ1-6 TRBV27 18 CASSFLRPIAPYNSPLHF TGTGCCAGCAGTTTTTTGAGACCAATTGCACCCTATAATTCACCCCTCCACTTT
- - TRBJ2-3 TRBV18 12 CASSPRMDTQYF TGTGCCAGCTCACCCCGAATGGATACGCAGTATTTT
TRBD1 - TRBJ2-6 TRBV6-4 17 CASSGTGGGSGANVLTF TGTGCCAGCAGTGGGACAGGGGGCGGGTCTGGGGCCAACGTCCTGACTTTC
TRBD1 - TRBJ2-7 TRBV15 16 CATSRITGTGAYEQYF TGTGCCACCAGCAGAATAACCGGGACAGGGGCCTACGAGCAGTACTTC
- - TRBJ1-6 TRBV6-6 15 CASSYERGSVSPLHF TGTGCCAGCAGTTACGAGAGAGGGAGTGTGTCACCCCTCCACTTT
- - TRBJ2-6 TRBV11-2 17 CASSFQPGVSGANVLTF TGTGCCAGCAGCTTTCAGCCAGGAGTCTCTGGGGCCAACGTCCTGACTTTC
- - TRBJ1-6 TRBV19 12 CASSGGNSPLHF TGTGCCAGTAGTGGAGGGAATTCACCCCTCCACTTT
TRBD1 - TRBJ2-7 TRBV28 16 CASSPMTGGNSYEQYF TGTGCCAGCAGCCCAATGACAGGGGGCAACTCCTACGAGCAGTACTTC
- - TRBJ2-2 TRBV19 14 CASTDPGSTGELFF TGTGCCAGTACCGATCCAGGGTCCACCGGGGAGCTGTTTTTT
- - TRBJ2-1 TRBV15 13 CATSREPRNEQFF TGTGCCACCAGCAGAGAGCCTCGTAATGAGCAGTTCTTC
- - TRBJ1-2 TRBV25-1 15 CASSGIPRASVGYTF TGTGCCAGCAGTGGGATCCCCCGGGCTTCGGTTGGCTACACCTTC
- - TRBJ2-7 TRBV6-1 16 CASSALRGAGRDEQYF TGTGCCAGCAGTGCCCTAAGGGGGGCAGGGAGGGACGAGCAGTACTTC
- - TRBJ2-1 TRBV9 15 CASSPEGGAGNEQFF TGTGCCAGCAGCCCCGAGGGGGGGGCGGGCAATGAGCAGTTCTTC
TRBD1 - TRBJ2-5 TRBV5-1 14 CASSWDRGVETQYF TGCGCCAGCAGCTGGGACAGGGGGGTTGAGACCCAGTACTTC
TRBD1 - TRBJ2-7 TRBV6-5 13 CASTPGQGDRQYF TGTGCCAGCACCCCTGGGCAGGGGGATCGGCAGTACTTC
TRBD2 - TRBJ2-3 TRBV7-7 15 CASSLVTGGSDTQYF TGTGCCAGCAGCTTAGTAACGGGAGGCTCAGATACGCAGTATTTT
- - TRBJ1-2 TRBV3-1/TRBV3-2 15 CASSLNRAGDGGYTF TGTGCCAGCAGCCTTAACAGGGCAGGGGATGGGGGCTACACCTTC
TRBD2 few TRBJ2-5 TRBV7-8 14 CASSRGLAEETQYF TGTGCCAGCAGCCGAGGACTAGCGGAAGAGACCCAGTACTTC
- - TRBJ1-1 TRBV18 13 CASSPGQNTEAFF TGTGCCAGCTCACCAGGGCAGAACACTGAAGCTTTCTTT
- - TRBJ2-7 TRBV21-1 13 CASIGQGAYEQYF TGTGCCAGCATCGGACAGGGGGCGTACGAGCAGTACTTC
TRBD2 - TRBJ2-7 TRBV2 14 CASSKGLAYYEQYF TGTGCCAGCAGCAAGGGACTAGCGTACTACGAGCAGTACTTC
- - TRBJ2-2 TRBV5-6 14 CASSWRGGTGELFF TGTGCCAGCAGCTGGAGAGGTGGCACCGGGGAGCTGTTTTTT
- - TRBJ1-4 TRBV5-1 14 CASSLDTTNEKLFF TGCGCCAGCAGCTTAGATACAACTAATGAAAAACTGTTTTTT
- - TRBJ2-2 TRBV4-1 16 CASSRRKDSNTGELFF TGCGCCAGCAGCCGCCGGAAGGACAGTAACACCGGGGAGCTGTTTTTT
- - TRBJ2-7 TRBV18 14 CASSRVGRVYEQYF TGTGCCAGCTCACGGGTAGGCAGGGTCTACGAGCAGTACTTC
TRBD1 - TRBJ2-7 TRBV7-9 16 CASSTRQGVLSEEQYF TGTGCCAGCAGCACCCGACAGGGAGTCCTTTCGGAGGAGCAGTACTTC
- - TRBJ1-1 TRBV4-1 15 CASSTSGYGNTEAFF TGCGCCAGCAGCACCAGTGGATATGGCAACACTGAAGCTTTCTTT
- - TRBJ1-5 TRBV19 14 CASTTDYSNQPQHF TGTGCCAGTACCACAGATTATAGCAATCAGCCCCAGCATTTT
- - TRBJ2-2 TRBV27 16 CASLRPSGPGSGELFF TGTGCCAGCCTCCGACCGTCGGGCCCTGGATCCGGGGAGCTGTTTTTT
- once TRBJ2-1 TRBV12-2 15 CASRLLNKGKDEQFF TGTGCAAGTCGCTTACTCAACAAGGGCAAGGATGAGCAGTTCTTC
TRBD2 - TRBJ2-3 TRBV28 16 CASKTSAGVGQDTQYF TGTGCCAGCAAAACTTCTGCGGGAGTGGGGCAAGATACGCAGTATTTT
- - TRBJ1-6 TRBV9 16 CASSVGPAVWNSPLHF TGTGCCAGCAGCGTAGGGCCCGCCGTTTGGAATTCACCCCTCCACTTT
- - TRBJ1-5 TRBV6-5 13 CSSRMYSNQPQHF TGTTCATCAAGGATGTATAGCAATCAGCCCCAGCATTTT
- - TRBJ2-7 TRBV5-1 13 CASSFQGLYEQYF TGCGCCAGCAGCTTCCAGGGACTCTACGAGCAGTACTTC
- - TRBJ1-2 TRBV7-3 14 CASSPSGGALGYTF TGTGCCAGCAGCCCCAGTGGTGGGGCCTTGGGCTACACCTTC
- - TRBJ1-4 TRBV6-5 14 CASSPGVANEKLFF TGTGCCAGCAGCCCAGGGGTGGCTAATGAAAAACTGTTTTTT
TRBD2 once TRBJ2-1 TRBV9 17 CASSGRLADLRINEQFF TGTGCCAGCAGCGGACGACTAGCGGACCTACGTATAAATGAGCAGTTCTTC
- - TRBJ2-2 TRBV28 14 CASRSPGETGELFF TGTGCCAGCAGATCACCAGGGGAAACCGGGGAGCTGTTTTTT
TRBD1 - TRBJ2-7 TRBV11-3 14 CASSLGTGPYEQYF TGTGCCAGCAGCCTAGGGACAGGGCCCTACGAGCAGTACTTC
TRBD1 - TRBJ1-2 TRBV29-1 12 CSVSGQKYGYTF TGCAGCGTTTCGGGACAGAAATATGGCTACACCTTC